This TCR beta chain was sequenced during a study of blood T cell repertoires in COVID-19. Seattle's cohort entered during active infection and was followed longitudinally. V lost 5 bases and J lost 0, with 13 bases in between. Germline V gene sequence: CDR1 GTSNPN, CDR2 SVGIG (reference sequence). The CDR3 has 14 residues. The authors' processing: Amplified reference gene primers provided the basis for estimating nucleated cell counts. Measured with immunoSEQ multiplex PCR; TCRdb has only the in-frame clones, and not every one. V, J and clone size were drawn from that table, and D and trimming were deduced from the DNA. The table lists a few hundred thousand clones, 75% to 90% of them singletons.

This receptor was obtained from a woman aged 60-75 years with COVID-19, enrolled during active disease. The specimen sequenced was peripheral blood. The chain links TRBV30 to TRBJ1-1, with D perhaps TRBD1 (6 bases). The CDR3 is CAWDRTAMNTEAFF. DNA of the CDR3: TGTGCCTGGGACCGGACAGCTATGAACACTGAAGCTTTCTTT.